This T cell receptor (beta chain) was profiled in a study of blood T cells in healthy people across ages. A second 7 to 11 cycle PCR used barcoded and J-beta primers. Via MiXCR, TCRdb re-called the 5' RACE reads, giving one row per CDR3 protein. This table holds about 1.5 million distinct CDR3 sequences, around 42% found once. Study observations and caveats: Calculation of diversity from one million T cells yielded estimates considered to be underestimates.

In regard to this clonotype: What it binds is not known.

The V gene's germline CDR1 is SGHRS and CDR2 YFSETQ. This CDR3 is 14 amino acids long. V lost 0 bases and J lost 6, with 7 bases in between. The sample was blood. The chain couples TRBV5-1 to TRBJ2-6; no firm D call. This clonotype was obtained from a woman between 18 and 30 years old in good health. The CDR3 sequence: CASSLDLEANVLTF. CDR3 nucleotides: TGCGCCAGCAGCTTGGACCTGGAGGCCAACGTCCTGACTTTC.